A single sample gave rise to the 19 T cell receptor beta chains below, sequenced in a study of T cells in Graves' hyperthyroidism and ophthalmopathy (dated by TCRdb to about 2019). Receptors were amplified or captured by multiplex PCR. The sequencer was an Illumina HiSeq 2000. TCR beta CDR3 regions were amplified from RNA transcripts. The first round of RT-PCR for the TCR CDR3 was performed with the HTBI primer set and the Qiagen OneStep RT-PCR kit. TCRdb ran its own pipeline on the public reads, namely fastp trimming at Q25 and MiXCR clone calling, and kept in-frame beta chains. A single entry per CDR3 protein holds the most common genes and DNA from its merged rows. The sample data list around 340,000 distinct CDR3 sequences, and approximately 22% of these were observed just once. Around half of the sample is in the top ten clones. Specimen: blood. These receptors were collected from a woman between 50 and 59 years old with Graves' hyperthyroidism.

The table lists this clonotype with many counts. This chain links TRBV30 with TRBJ2-2; tentative D call: TRBD2 (5 bases). Trimming pared 1 base from V and 3 bases from J, leaving 15 bases between. CDR3 length equals 16 residues. Germline-derived CDR1 and CDR2 are GTSNPN and SVGIG (reference sequence). CDR3 DNA: TGTGCCTGGAGTGCCCTTGGACTGACGTACACCGGGGAGCTGTTTTTT. It is translated as CAWSALGLTYTGELFF.

This CDR3 reads CASSIEPGAIADTQYF. The CDR3 coding sequence is TGCGCCAGCAGCATCGAACCGGGGGCTATTGCAGATACGCAGTATTTT. This chain links TRBV5-1 with TRBJ2-3; D possibly uses TRBD1 or TRBD2 (6 bases each). The CDR3 consists of 16 residues. CDR1 and CDR2 from the germline V gene are SGHRS and YFSETQ. The ends were cut back, 4 bases at V and 4 bases at J, with 19 bases in the middle.

Many counts were recorded for this clonotype. This chain joins TRBV6-1 and TRBJ2-5; D unclear. V was trimmed by 6 bases and J by 7 bases, leaving 9 bases between them. Germline CDR1 and CDR2: MNHNS and SASEGT. CDR3 length: 11 residues. This CDR3 reads CASRIGRTQYF. The CDR3 DNA reads TGTGCCAGCAGGATAGGGCGGACCCAGTACTTC.

The chain recombines TRBV7-8 with TRBJ2-7; weak D call: TRBD2 (7 bases). Trimming cost V 0 bases and J 6 bases, with 12 bases left between them. The CDR3 covers 14 residues. The germline V gene has CDR1 SGHVS and CDR2 FQNEAQ. CDR3 in DNA: TGTGCCAGCAGCTTAGCGGGGGGGCGCGGCGAGCAGTACTTC. It yields the protein CASSLAGGRGEQYF.

To note about this clonotype: This may be a read error: a much more frequent sequence differs by one nucleotide. This chain joins TRBV28 and TRBJ1-1; TRBD1 might be the D (5 bases). This CDR3 spans 11 amino acids. CDR1 and CDR2 (germline): MDHEN, SYDVKM. V lost 6 bases and J 11 bases, leaving 13 bases between the germline ends. The CDR3 sequence: CASSPGVVAFF. In DNA, the CDR3 is TGTGCCAGCAGCCCGGGGGTGGTCGCTTTCTTT. Full variable domain (rest looked up from reference TRBV28 and TRBJ1-1): DVKVTQSSRYLVKRTGEKVFLECVQDMDHENMFWYRQDPGLGLRLIYFSYDVKMKEKGDIPEGYSVSREKKERFSLILESASTNQTSMYLCASSPGVVAFFGQGTRLTVV.

The genes are TRBV30 and TRBJ2-4, with TRBD2 as a possible D gene (5 bases). The CDR3 spans 14 residues. Trimming took 4 bases from V and 3 from J, leaving 13 bases between them. Germline loops: CDR1 GTSNPN, CDR2 SVGIG (reference sequence). The CDR3 is CAWNPGMGKNIQYF. The DNA for the CDR3 is TGTGCCTGGAATCCCGGGATGGGCAAAAACATTCAGTACTTC.

This clonotype was detected many times. The junction shows a germline mismatch at one end, possibly a read error. The V gene is TRBV27, the J gene TRBJ2-5; the D gene is possibly TRBD1 (6 bases). The CDR3 runs to 13 residues. CDR1 is MNHEY, CDR2 SMNVEV, per germline (reference sequence). The DNA for the CDR3 is TGTGCCAGCAGTATATCGAGGGGGGAGACCCAGTACTTC. As protein: CASSISRGETQYF.

CDR3: CASSPAGARGELFF. In DNA, the CDR3 is TGTGCCAGCAGCCCGGCCGGGGCCAGAGGGGAGCTGTTTTTT. The rearrangement uses TRBV5-4 and TRBJ2-2, with D perhaps matching TRBD1 or TRBD2 (5 bases each). CDR1 and CDR2 (germline): SGHNT, YYREEE (reference sequence). Trimming removed 4 bases from V and 8 bases from J, with 15 bases in between. CDR3 length equals 14 residues.

This clonotype has at least ten counts. The V and J genes are TRBV7-9 and TRBJ2-7; D is possibly TRBD1 or TRBD2 (5 bases each). This CDR3 spans 13 amino acids. V was clipped by 2 bases and J by 2 bases, with 7 bases between them. CDR1 and CDR2 from the germline V gene are SEHNR and FQNEAQ (reference sequence). CDR3 nucleotide sequence: TGTGCCAGCAGCTTACCGGGGCCCTACGAGCAGTACTTC. Encoded protein: CASSLPGPYEQYF.

This clonotype was observed at least ten times. CDR3 sequence: CASSVDVRVNTEAFF. The CDR3 bases are TGTGCCAGCAGCGTAGATGTCAGGGTGAACACTGAAGCTTTCTTT. The rearrangement uses TRBV9 and TRBJ1-1; TRBD1 might be the D (5 bases). The CDR3 runs to 15 residues. V shed 0 bases and J shed 0 bases, with 9 bases lying between them. The V gene's germline CDR1 is SGDLS and CDR2 YYNGEE.

This clonotype occurred a few times. The CDR3 DNA reads as TGCGCCAGCAGCGGACAGGGGGGCACCTATAATTCACCCCTCCACTTT. Protein sequence: CASSGQGGTYNSPLHF. The genes are TRBV5-1 and TRBJ1-6; TRBD1 matches 10 bases. The junction had 3 bases not matched to a gene; V was cut back by 4 bases and J by 2 bases. The CDR3 is 16 amino acids. CDR1 is SGHRS and CDR2 is YFSETQ in the germline V gene.

This clonotype was picked up many times. This sequence joins TRBV5-1 and TRBJ2-7; 8 nucleotides match TRBD1. V lost 0 bases to trimming and J lost 0 bases; unmatched junction nucleotides: 8. The V gene's germline CDR1 is SGHRS and CDR2 YFSETQ. This CDR3 spans 17 amino acids. The CDR3 coding sequence is TGCGCCAGCAGCTTGGCCAACAAGGGACAGGCCTCCTACGAGCAGTACTTC. This gives the protein CASSLANKGQASYEQYF.

This clonotype was counted only a few times. One end of the junction is discordant with germline, which a read error may explain. This chain joins TRBV11-3 and TRBJ2-7, with 9 bases that match TRBD1. This CDR3 contains 15 residues. CDR1 SGHNT and CDR2 YENEEA come from the germline V gene. The CDR3 sequence: CTSSFIGQGPYEQYF. CDR3 in DNA: TGTACCAGCAGCTTTATCGGACAGGGGCCCTACGAGCAGTACTTC.

V and J are TRBV10-2 and TRBJ2-5, with D perhaps TRBD1 or TRBD2 (5 bases each). With 5 bases removed from V and 5 bases from J, the gap between germline ends came to 9 bases. The CDR3 has 12 residues. Germline V gene sequence: CDR1 WSHSY, CDR2 SAAADI. The CDR3: CASSYGAETQYF. DNA of the CDR3: TGCGCCAGCAGTTACGGGGCCGAGACCCAGTACTTC.

This clonotype was seen many times. The V gene is TRBV28, the J gene TRBJ1-2, with a possible D match to TRBD1 (5 bases). Germline V gene sequence: CDR1 MDHEN, CDR2 SYDVKM. The V end was cut by 3 bases, the J end by 4 bases, with 18 bases between. The CDR3 has 16 residues. CDR3 sequence reads: CASSFGAGTTGYGYTF. The CDR3 bases are TGTGCCAGCAGTTTTGGGGCAGGGACCACTGGCTATGGCTACACCTTC.

This clonotype was recorded many times. The V and J genes are TRBV20-1 and TRBJ2-1; no firm D call. Germline assignment: CDR1 DFQATT and CDR2 SNEGSKA (reference sequence). The germline V and J ends were trimmed by 3 bases and 9 bases, with 12 bases remaining between them. The CDR3 covers 12 residues. CDR3 nucleotide sequence: TGCAGTGCTAGTCGACAAATGGGTGAGCAGTTCTTC. Its protein product is CSASRQMGEQFF.

About this clonotype: One junction end disagrees with the germline gene, perhaps due to a read error. The chain couples TRBV2 to TRBJ1-6; 8 bases line up with TRBD1. CDR3 length: 15 residues. Germline lookup yields CDR1 SNHLY and CDR2 FYNNEI. The CDR3 DNA reads as TGTGCCATCAGTGATCGGCAGGGGGCTGGGTCACCCCTCCACTTT. This gives the protein CAISDRQGAGSPLHF.

This clonotype was seen many times. This chain connects TRBV7-9 to TRBJ2-2; D not resolved. V gave up 3 bases and J gave up 5 bases, with 10 bases separating them. This CDR3 comprises 14 residues. Germline V gene sequence: CDR1 SEHNR, CDR2 FQNEAQ (reference sequence). CDR3 region: CASSFWTGTGELFF. The CDR3, as DNA: TGTGCCAGCAGCTTCTGGACCGGGACCGGGGAGCTGTTTTTT.

This clonotype was picked up one time. The rearrangement uses TRBV7-3 and TRBJ2-1, with 7 bases that match TRBD1. Trimming at V came to 0 bases and at J to 4 bases, leaving 12 bases not matched to a gene. The CDR3 runs 18 residues. Germline CDR1 SGHTA, CDR2 FQGTGA. The CDR3 is CASSLTGGYYHPYNEQFF. The CDR3 region has the DNA TGTGCCAGCAGCTTAACAGGGGGCTATTATCACCCGTACAATGAGCAGTTCTTC.